This T cell receptor (beta chain) was identified in a study of T cell clonotyping in hematopoietic cell transplantation. Overall study: Cytoreduction preceded collection of pretransplant recipient samples.

Time point indicated: recipient sample about 28 days before transplant, after cytoreduction. Blood collection times were about day -28 and days 30, 100, 180 posttransplant. With respect to this clone: What it recognizes is unknown.

Study-wide points: Pathologically expanded recipient clonotypes increased progressively from day 30 to day 180 as diversity fell. Few recipient clonotypes overlapped donors; over 95% were de novo at given depth.

Using immunoSEQ multiplex PCR, the repertoire was profiled, and TCRdb retains in-frame clones only, with some absent. Counted here are roughly 49,000 clones, 65% to 90% occurring once; the ten biggest clones make up 5.9%. From germline, CDR1 is SGDLS and CDR2 YYNGEE. Trimming shortened V by 1 base and J by 7 bases, and 14 bases separated the two germline ends. The CDR3 runs to 15 residues. The origin of this receptor is a man aged 60 to 75 with biphenotypic leukemia. Some clones in this sample may be carry-over from other donors' samples. The sample was peripheral blood mononuclear cells, taken before stem cell transplant. The J gene is TRBJ1-4, the V gene TRBV9; D is uncertain. In DNA form, the CDR3 reads TGTGCCAGCAGCGTACTGGGAGGGTTGGGTGAAAAACTGTTTTTT. This gives the protein CASSVLGGLGEKLFF.